This passage covers 30 T cell receptor beta chains from one sample sequenced in a study of blood T cell repertoires in COVID-19. Data came from immunoSEQ multiplex PCR; TCRdb stores just in-frame clones and leaves some out. In the table there are about 230,000 clones, around 84% of which are singletons. Sequences were obtained from peripheral blood. All receptors derive from a man aged 45 to 65 with COVID-19, enrolled during active disease.

This clone was observed a single time. This sequence joins TRBV28 and TRBJ1-5; no reliable D call. This CDR3 spans 17 amino acids. Germline lookup yields CDR1 MDHEN and CDR2 SYDVKM. The ends were cut back, 7 bases at V and 0 bases at J, with 19 bases in the middle. The CDR3 spells CASTLREGRFSNQPQHF. In nucleotides, the CDR3 is TGTGCCAGCACCCTTAGGGAGGGAAGGTTTAGCAATCAGCCCCAGCATTTT.

The CDR3 loop reads CASSPPVGGTEAFF. DNA of the CDR3: TGTGCCAGCTCACCCCCAGTTGGAGGCACTGAAGCTTTCTTT. The J gene is TRBJ1-1, the V gene TRBV18; D not certain. The germline V and J ends were trimmed by 3 bases and 4 bases, with 12 bases remaining between them. The CDR3 is made up of 14 amino acids. In germline, CDR1 is KGHSH, CDR2 LQKENI.

The chain couples TRBV21-1 to TRBJ2-4; no DNA check was done on the table's D call, TRBD1. TRBV21-1 is flagged as a pseudogene. The CDR3 totals 20 residues. The CDR3 reads CASSKDASQPGVLAKNIQYF. The CDR3 DNA follows: TGTGCCAGCAGCAAAGATGCGAGCCAACCAGGGGTACTAGCCAAAAACATTCAGTACTTC.

CDR3 DNA: TGTGCCAGCAGTTTAAGCGGGGGGGCCTATCTCCGGGAGCTGTTTTTT. It codes for CASSLSGGAYLRELFF. The V call is TRBV28, the J call TRBJ2-2, with 10 bases lining up with TRBD2. This CDR3 comprises 16 residues. Germline values: CDR1 MDHEN, CDR2 SYDVKM. V was clipped by 2 bases and J by 9 bases; unmatched bases: 9.

Details on this clone: Within the sample, other DNA sequences also encode this same CDR3. The chain's CDR3 is CASRTGGGNTIYF. In nucleotides, the CDR3 is TGTGCCAGCAGGACAGGGGGCGGAAACACCATATATTTT. This chain uses TRBV6-5 with TRBJ1-3; TRBD1 matches 10 bases. Germline assignment: CDR1 MNHEY and CDR2 SVGAGI. The V and J ends lost 6 bases and 4 bases, in that order; junction bases with no gene match: 0. CDR3 length: 13 amino acids.

The gene calls are TRBV4-3 and TRBJ2-1, with 15 nucleotides matching TRBD2. V lost 5 bases and J lost 15; bases outside the gene matches: 11. Germline V gene lookup returns CDR1 LGHNA and CDR2 YSLEER. This CDR3 comprises 15 residues. CDR3 coding DNA: TGCGCCAGCAGCAAAGGACTAGCGGGGGGGCCCTATACGTTCTTC. Translating it yields CASSKGLAGGPYTFF.

Notes on this clone: The junction departs from germline at one end; a sequencing error may be responsible. This chain joins TRBV7-2 and TRBJ2-1; no clear D. The CDR3 covers 15 residues. The V gene's germline CDR1 is SGHTA and CDR2 FQGNSA. The CDR3 coding sequence is TGTGCCAGCAGCGTAGCCGGTCGGTCCTACAATGAGCAGTTCTTC. It encodes CASSVAGRSYNEQFF.

This clone was seen a handful of times. The CDR3 DNA follows: TGTGCCAGCAGTCCCGCTACACCGGGACAGGGTTACACCGGGGAGCTGTTTTTT. Protein: CASSPATPGQGYTGELFF. The gene calls are TRBV6-6 and TRBJ2-2; 9 nucleotides agree with TRBD1. The germline V gene has CDR1 MNHNY and CDR2 SVGAGI (reference sequence). V lost 5 bases and J lost 3; bases outside the gene matches: 13. The CDR3 runs 18 residues.

The rearrangement uses TRBV10-1 and TRBJ2-5; 8 positions agree with TRBD2. The CDR3 is 14 amino acids. Germline CDR1 and CDR2: WNHNN and SYGVQD (reference sequence). With V trimmed by 0 bases and J by 5 bases, 2 bases remained unmatched. CDR3 region: CASSESAGVETQYF. CDR3 bases: TGCGCCAGCAGTGAGTCAGCGGGGGTGGAGACCCAGTACTTC.

The chain links TRBV10-2 to TRBJ2-3; D may be TRBD2 (7 bases). V dropped 6 bases and J dropped 3 bases, with 13 bases sitting between them. Germline assignment: CDR1 WSHSY and CDR2 SAAADI. The CDR3 length is 14 residues. The CDR3 DNA follows: TGCGCCAGCAGGAGGGGGGAGGGGACAGATACGCAGTATTTT. This codes for CASRRGEGTDTQYF.

This chain joins TRBV5-1 and TRBJ2-1; D unresolved. The CDR3 consists of 14 residues. The V gene's germline CDR1 is SGHRS and CDR2 YFSETQ. The V end was cut by 0 bases, the J end by 6 bases, with 10 bases between. CDR3: CASSLDTDSNEQFF. Here the CDR3 DNA reads TGCGCCAGCAGCTTGGATACCGACTCCAATGAGCAGTTCTTC.

The chain employs TRBV5-4 and TRBJ1-4; 8 bases agree with TRBD1. This CDR3 has 14 amino acids. V lost 2 bases to trimming and J lost 8 bases; unmatched junction nucleotides: 5. Germline V gives CDR1 SGHNT, CDR2 YYREEE (reference sequence). For the CDR3, the DNA is TGTGCCAGCAGCTTAGGACAGGGTGACGAAAAACTGTTTTTT. This sequence encodes CASSLGQGDEKLFF.

The CDR3, as DNA: TGTGCCAGTAGGGTGACTAGCGTAACCTACGAGCAGTACTTC. This sequence encodes CASRVTSVTYEQYF. The rearrangement links TRBV19 to TRBJ2-7; TRBD2 matches 8 bases. This CDR3 is 14 amino acids long. Germline trimming cut 6 bases from V and 2 bases from J; bases unmatched to any gene: 6. Per germline, CDR1 LNHDA and CDR2 SQIVND (reference sequence).

This clone was seen a single time. This chain links TRBV12-3 or TRBV12-4 with TRBJ2-7, with TRBD2 as a possible D gene (7 bases). There are 13 residues in the CDR3. The ends were cut back, 7 bases at V and 0 bases at J, with 10 bases in the middle. The CDR3 reads CASTRGASYEQYF. The CDR3 bases are TGTGCCAGCACCCGGGGGGCCTCCTACGAGCAGTACTTC.

The rearrangement joins TRBV11-3 to TRBJ2-7, with D possibly being TRBD2 (6 bases). Germline CDR1 is SGHNT and CDR2 is YENEEA. Between the trimmed V and J ends, which lost 1 base and 3 bases, there was a span of 13 bases. There are 15 residues in the CDR3. The CDR3 DNA reads TGTGCCAGCAGCTTAGGGACGGGAGTCGACTACGAGCAGTACTTC. Its protein is CASSLGTGVDYEQYF.

This clone was recorded a few times. V is TRBV19 and J is TRBJ1-2; D not resolved. The CDR3 is 15 residues long. Germline assignment: CDR1 LNHDA and CDR2 SQIVND (reference sequence). V shed 0 bases and J shed 6 bases, with 14 bases lying between them. The CDR3: CASSIDERIYDGYTF. The CDR3 DNA sequence: TGTGCCAGTAGTATAGATGAAAGAATCTATGATGGCTACACCTTC.

The J gene is TRBJ2-3, the V gene TRBV5-1; weak D call: TRBD1 (5 bases). CDR3 length: 16 amino acids. V was shortened by 4 bases and J by 2 bases, with 17 bases between the two germline ends. The V gene's germline CDR1 is SGHRS and CDR2 YFSETQ. CDR3 coding DNA: TGCGCCAGCAGCATGAGCGACAGAATAAACACAGATACGCAGTATTTT. It specifies CASSMSDRINTDTQYF.

The V call is TRBV11-2, the J call TRBJ2-1; 8 nucleotides align to TRBD2. V shed 6 bases and J 2 bases; nucleotides not matched to a gene: 6. The germline CDR1 and CDR2 sequences are SGHAT and FQNNGV. This CDR3 spans 15 amino acids. CDR3 region: CASRPPGLAYNEQFF. In DNA, the CDR3 is TGTGCCAGCAGACCTCCGGGACTAGCCTACAATGAGCAGTTCTTC.

The chain uses TRBV20-1 and TRBJ2-1; the match to TRBD2 covers 7 bases. Germline CDR1 reads DFQATT; CDR2 reads SNEGSKA (reference sequence). After removal of 3 bases from V and 9 bases from J, the junction contained 11 bases not matched to a gene. This CDR3 has 14 amino acids. CDR3 protein: CSASHLAEPSEQFF. In DNA form, the CDR3 reads TGCAGTGCTAGTCATCTAGCGGAGCCCAGTGAGCAGTTCTTC.

CDR3 sequence: CASKRDGYEQYF. The CDR3 DNA follows: TGTGCCAGCAAGCGCGACGGCTACGAGCAGTACTTC. The chain carries TRBV2 and TRBJ2-7; D gene unclear. The V and J ends lost 7 bases and 3 bases respectively, with 10 bases between them. The CDR3 covers 12 residues. Germline CDR1 is SNHLY and CDR2 is FYNNEI.

CDR3 sequence (DNA): TGTGCCAGTATAGGCAGACAGAACACTGAAGCTTTCTTT. Translated: CASIGRQNTEAFF. The chain combines TRBV19 with TRBJ1-1; no reliable D call. The ends were cut back, 7 bases at V and 1 base at J, with 10 bases in the middle. The germline CDR1 and CDR2 sequences are LNHDA and SQIVND (reference sequence). This CDR3 contains 13 residues.

CDR3 in amino acids: CASSPGVLDLNYGYTF. The CDR3 nucleotides are TGTGCCAGCAGCCCAGGGGTATTGGACCTTAACTATGGCTACACCTTC. The rearrangement links TRBV9 to TRBJ1-2, with a possible D match to TRBD1 (6 bases). The CDR3 length is 16 residues. The ends were cut back, 4 bases at V and 1 base at J, with 17 bases in the middle. From germline, CDR1 is SGDLS and CDR2 YYNGEE. The full variable domain, its missing parts supplied by reference TRBV9 and TRBJ1-2, is DSGVTQTPKHLITATGQRVTLRCSPRSGDLSVYWYQQSLDQGLQFLIQYYNGEERAKGNILERFSAQQFPDLHSELNLSSLELGDSALYFCASSPGVLDLNYGYTFGSGTRLTVV.

J is TRBJ2-5 and V is TRBV10-3; TRBD2 agrees at 14 bases. Germline V lookup: CDR1 ENHRY, CDR2 SYGVKD. CDR3 size: 15 residues. V gave up 6 bases and J gave up 2 bases; unmatched junction bases: 2. CDR3 DNA sequence: TGTGCCATCAGCCGGACTAGCGGGGGGCAAGAGACCCAGTACTTC. Its translation: CAISRTSGGQETQYF.

The chain employs TRBV28 and TRBJ2-2; TRBD1 might be the D (6 bases). The V end was cut by 5 bases, the J end by 7 bases, with 11 bases between. CDR3 size: 13 residues. From germline, CDR1 is MDHEN and CDR2 SYDVKM. The CDR3 DNA reads TGTGCCAGCAGTCCCCCAGGGGACGGGGAGCTGTTTTTT. This encodes CASSPPGDGELFF.

V usage is TRBV18 and J usage is TRBJ2-1, with TRBD2 matching over 7 bases. V lost 3 bases to trimming and J lost 4 bases; unmatched junction nucleotides: 6. CDR1 is KGHSH and CDR2 is LQKENI in the germline V gene. This CDR3 has 15 amino acids. The DNA for the CDR3 is TGTGCCAGCTCACCCCCGGGACTAACTTACAATGAGCAGTTCTTC. Translated: CASSPPGLTYNEQFF.

This chain uses TRBV7-2 with TRBJ2-5; TRBD2 aligns across 11 bases. The CDR3 length is 18 residues. J gave up 2 bases and V 1 base, and 9 bases lay outside the gene matches. CDR1 and CDR2 from the germline V gene are SGHTA and FQGNSA. CDR3 region: CASSLVSSGGSFQETQYF. CDR3 nucleotide sequence: TGTGCCAGCAGCTTAGTGTCTAGCGGGGGGTCCTTTCAAGAGACCCAGTACTTC.

This clone was seen a single time. The chain combines TRBV9 with TRBJ1-1; D is unclear. V lost 4 bases, J lost 3 bases, and 7 bases lay in between. Looked up from germline, CDR1 is SGDLS and CDR2 is YYNGEE. The CDR3 sequence is 12 residues long. CDR3 nucleotide sequence: TGTGCCAGCAGCCCCATAGACACTGAAGCTTTCTTT. This codes for CASSPIDTEAFF.

This CDR3 reads CAWSVPGRGRQPQHF. CDR3 coding DNA: TGTGCCTGGAGTGTACCGGGGAGGGGGAGGCAGCCCCAGCATTTT. The rearrangement uses TRBV30 and TRBJ1-5, with TRBD1 as a possible D gene (6 bases). Trimming removed 0 bases at V and 7 bases at J, with 16 bases between. Germline V lookup: CDR1 GTSNPN, CDR2 SVGIG (reference sequence). The CDR3 is 15 residues long.

The rearrangement joins TRBV11-2 to TRBJ1-4; a possible D gene is TRBD1 (6 bases). Per the germline V gene, CDR1 is SGHAT and CDR2 is FQNNGV. The germline V and J ends were trimmed by 2 bases and 16 bases, with 17 bases remaining between them. The CDR3 totals 13 residues. CDR3 residues: CASSLYREGSAFF. CDR3 sequence (DNA): TGTGCCAGCAGCTTATACAGGGAAGGTTCGGCGTTTTTT.

The CDR3 sequence: CASRDPGISYEQYF. The CDR3 nucleotides read TGTGCCAGTAGGGACCCCGGGATCTCCTACGAGCAGTACTTC. The V call is TRBV19, the J call TRBJ2-7; D perhaps matches TRBD2 (5 bases). This CDR3 has 14 residues. The V end was cut by 6 bases, the J end by 0 bases, with 12 bases between. Looked up from germline, CDR1 is LNHDA and CDR2 is SQIVND (reference sequence). Full variable domain (rest looked up from reference TRBV19 and TRBJ2-7): DGGITQSPKYLFRKEGQNVTLSCEQNLNHDAMYWYRQDPGQGLRLIYYSQIVNDFQKGDIAEGYSVSREKKESFPLTVTSAQKNPTAFYLCASRDPGISYEQYFGPGTRLTVT.